This T cell receptor beta chain was identified during a study of blood T cells in healthy people across ages. The V end lost 1 base, the J end lost 8 bases, and 11 bases lay between the germline ends. The CDR3 loop spans 13 amino acids. Germline values: CDR1 SGHTA, CDR2 FQGNSA. General study points: What prevented conclusive comparison of naive and antigen-experienced cells was that PBMCs were unsorted. Samples with more naive T cells showed higher observed beta diversity.

A second PCR, run for roughly 7 to 11 cycles, used a sample-barcoded 5' primer plus a J-beta primer mix. Through a template-switch adaptor with 12 random nucleotides, each cDNA molecule received a tag. There were at least 2.5 million CDR3-containing paired-end reads obtained from each sample. TCRdb re-called the 5' RACE reads with MiXCR, one entry per CDR3 protein. The sample includes 1.5 million to 2 million distinct CDR3 sequences, roughly 27% seen only once; the top ten take 7.7%. This clonotype has just a few counts. Its specificity is not known. The TCR comes from a woman in her 30s in good health. The sequencing sample was made of blood. The rearrangement links TRBV7-2 to TRBJ1-2, with D uncertain. The CDR3, as DNA: TGTGCCAGCAGCTTAGGCGGCACGGGGGGCTACACCTTC. Translated: CASSLGGTGGYTF.